The present T cell receptor beta chain was sequenced within a study of T-cell reconstitution after alpha-beta-depleted transplantation in children. Whole-study findings and limits: Several hundred graft clones that had expanded were reportedly the source of alpha-beta T cells about two months after transplant. Some patients showed high day-60 TCRbeta diversity, which derived from surviving recipient T cells and thymic progenitors.

Construction of the TCRbeta library involved unique molecular identifiers. TCRdb re-called the PCR reads with MiXCR, one entry per CDR3 protein. This table has roughly 300,000 distinct CDR3 sequences, around a tenth appearing once. With 2 bases removed from V and 2 bases from J, the gap between germline ends came to 13 bases. The CDR3 is 15 residues long. Germline V gives CDR1 DFQATT, CDR2 SNEGSKA (reference sequence). This clonotype was recorded at least ten times. Its antigen is as yet unknown. The chain carries TRBV20-1 and TRBJ1-5; D may be TRBD1 (5 bases). This TCR was sampled from a male patient between 2 and 10 years old who had a stem cell transplant for chronic granulomatous disease, so the T cells may come from the graft donor. This specimen was peripheral blood, taken 180 days after TCRalphabeta/CD19-depleted stem cell transplant. The CDR3 nucleotides read TGCAGTGCTAGATCTGGGACCAGCGGCAATCAGCCCCAGCATTTT. This sequence encodes CSARSGTSGNQPQHF.